This entry is about one T cell receptor (beta chain). Its antigen is currently unknown. Compared with germline, one end of the junction differs, possibly owing to a read error. This specimen comes from a study of T cell repertoires in cytomegalovirus infection. Study details: Both a matching HLA type and CMV infection were indicated by public TCR beta signatures.

Each CDR3 protein gets one entry after TCRdb re-called the reads with MiXCR. The sample lists around 300,000 distinct CDR3 sequences, about 26% occurring once. The germline V gene has CDR1 LNHDA and CDR2 SQIVND (reference sequence). This CDR3 has 16 residues. Study-level results: In two of eight donors, the top clonotype was HLA-C-restricted CMV-specific. Cumulative frequency of public TCR beta families picked out carriers of CMV plus the relevant HLA.

Specimen: PBMCs. The J gene is TRBJ2-6, the V gene TRBV19, with TRBD2 matching 7 bases. The TCR sequence derives from a human donor in good health (CMV status not recorded). Some clones in this sample may be carry-over from other donors' samples. The CDR3 loop reads CASKLAASSGDNVLTF. For the CDR3, the DNA is TGTGCCAGTAAGCTAGCGGCAAGCTCTGGGGACAACGTCCTGACTTTC.